The entry below gives a single TCR beta chain sequence along with its context. Antigen: not known. Time point reported: week 35, safety follow-up. Vaccination used 300 ug of mutant IDH1 20-mer peptide per dose, with topical imiquimod. Data came from immunoSEQ multiplex PCR; TCRdb stores just in-frame clones and leaves some out. The profile shows 29,000 or so clones, around three quarters of them singletons. The entry originates in a study of a mutant IDH1 vaccine in newly diagnosed glioma. The trim removed 6 bases at V and 6 bases at J, leaving 8 bases unmatched. Germline lookup yields CDR1 SQVTM and CDR2 ANQGSEA. The CDR3 totals 14 residues.

The input for sequencing was PBMCs, taken from a glioma patient whose treatment included an IDH1 peptide vaccine. The chain is built from TRBV29-1 and TRBJ2-1, with 10 bases lining up with TRBD2. The TCR was taken from a man aged 45 to 65 with glioma. CDR3 DNA sequence: TGCAGCGTGACCCAGCGGGAGGGTGGCAATGAGCAGTTCTTC. Amino acid sequence: CSVTQREGGNEQFF.